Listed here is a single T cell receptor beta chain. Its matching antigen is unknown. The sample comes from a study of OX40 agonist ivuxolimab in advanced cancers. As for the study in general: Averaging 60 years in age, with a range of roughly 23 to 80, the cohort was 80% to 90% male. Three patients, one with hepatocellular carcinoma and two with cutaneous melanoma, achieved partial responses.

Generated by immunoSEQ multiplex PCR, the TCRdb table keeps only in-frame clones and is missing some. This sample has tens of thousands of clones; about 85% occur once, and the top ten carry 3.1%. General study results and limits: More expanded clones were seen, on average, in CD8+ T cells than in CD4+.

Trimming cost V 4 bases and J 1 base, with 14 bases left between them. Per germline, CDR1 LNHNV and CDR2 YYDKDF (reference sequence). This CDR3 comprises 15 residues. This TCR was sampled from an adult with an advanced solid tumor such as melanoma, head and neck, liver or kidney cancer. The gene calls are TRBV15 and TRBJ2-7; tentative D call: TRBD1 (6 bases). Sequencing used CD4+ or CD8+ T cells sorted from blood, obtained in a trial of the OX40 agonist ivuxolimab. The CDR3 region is CATSNRDTLSYEQYF. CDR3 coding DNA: TGTGCCACCAGCAACCGGGACACCCTTTCCTACGAGCAGTACTTC.